These 10 T cell receptor beta chains share one sample of origin, sequenced in a study of blood T cell repertoires in COVID-19. Data came from immunoSEQ multiplex PCR; TCRdb stores just in-frame clones and leaves some out. The sample comprises some 42,000 clones, approximately 91% of which are singletons, and 0.3% to 0.45% rests with the top ten. Source material: peripheral blood. These receptors originate from a human donor in a cohort sampled during active COVID-19.

The rearrangement joins TRBV28 to TRBJ1-3; D may be TRBD1 (6 bases). This CDR3 spans 20 amino acids. The germline V and J ends were trimmed by 1 base and 4 bases, with 26 bases remaining between them. Germline V gives CDR1 MDHEN, CDR2 SYDVKM. The CDR3: CASSLLMPGAGALSGNTIYF. For the CDR3, the DNA is TGTGCCAGCAGTTTATTGATGCCAGGGGCAGGGGCATTGTCGGGAAACACCATATATTTT.

The gene calls are TRBV6-2 or TRBV6-3 and TRBJ2-1, with D unclear. V was cut by 5 bases and J by 10 bases, with 9 bases left in between. Germline V lookup: CDR1 MNHEY, CDR2 SVGEGT. CDR3 length equals 11 residues. In nucleotides, the CDR3 is TGTGCCAGCAGTCGATTGCAGGAGCAGTTCTTC. Residues: CASSRLQEQFF.

The chain carries TRBV28 and TRBJ1-2; the D gene is possibly TRBD1 (6 bases). The CDR3 extends over 16 amino acids. V lost 4 bases to trimming and J lost 0 bases, with 15 bases between them. The germline V gene encodes CDR1 MDHEN and CDR2 SYDVKM. The CDR3 DNA sequence: TGTGCCAGCAGTTATCACCGGGACACCCCTAACTATGGCTACACCTTC. It yields the protein CASSYHRDTPNYGYTF.

The chain has TRBV9 and TRBJ1-4; 10 bases fit TRBD1. V shed 4 bases and J 7 bases; nucleotides not matched to a gene: 7. The CDR3 spans 15 residues. The germline CDR1 and CDR2 sequences are SGDLS and YYNGEE. CDR3 nucleotide sequence: TGTGCCAGCAGCCCCCGACAGGGGGCAGGTGAAAAACTGTTTTTT. Translated: CASSPRQGAGEKLFF.

This clone has a single count. This chain connects TRBV4-3 to TRBJ2-7; possible D gene TRBD2, 5 bases. V was trimmed by 0 bases and J by 2 bases, leaving 14 bases between them. Germline assignment: CDR1 LGHNA and CDR2 YSLEER. CDR3 size: 16 residues. The CDR3 here is CASSQDVVGGTYEQYF. Here the CDR3 DNA reads TGCGCCAGCAGCCAAGATGTGGTAGGAGGTACCTACGAGCAGTACTTC.

The rearrangement links TRBV15 to TRBJ1-2; D is uncertain. Trimming took 0 bases from V and 8 from J, leaving 16 bases between them. This CDR3 region has 15 residues. CDR1 and CDR2 (germline): LNHNV, YYDKDF (reference sequence). This CDR3 is CATSRDLGQLRGYTF. CDR3 bases: TGTGCCACCAGCAGAGATCTTGGTCAGTTACGCGGCTACACCTTC.

This chain joins TRBV4-3 and TRBJ1-1; perhaps TRBD1 as D (5 bases). The CDR3 consists of 14 residues. From germline, CDR1 is LGHNA and CDR2 YSLEER. V lost 0 bases and J lost 7, with 12 bases in between. The DNA of the CDR3 is TGCGCCAGCAGCCAAGATCAAAGGGGTTTTGAAGCTTTCTTT. It yields the protein CASSQDQRGFEAFF.

The CDR3 protein is CASSLGPRGRKNYEQYF. Written as DNA, the CDR3 is TGTGCCAGCAGTTTGGGCCCACGGGGGAGGAAGAACTACGAGCAGTACTTC. The chain is built from TRBV28 and TRBJ2-7; D might be TRBD2 (6 bases). The CDR3 sequence is 17 residues long. Germline CDR1 and CDR2: MDHEN and SYDVKM. V was pared by 3 bases and J by 3 bases, with 21 bases between.

This clone turned up a few times. Here the CDR3 reads CASSQVSEQYF. As DNA, the CDR3 is TGTGCCAGCAGCCAAGTATCCGAGCAGTACTTC. The genes are TRBV3-1 (or the pseudogene TRBV3-2) and TRBJ2-7, with unresolved D. The V end was cut by 1 base, the J end by 6 bases, with 4 bases between. The CDR3 extends over 11 amino acids. Germline V gives CDR1 LGHDT, CDR2 YNNKEL (reference sequence).

The chain has TRBV5-6 and TRBJ2-7; the match to TRBD2 covers 7 bases. Looked up from germline, CDR1 is SGHDT and CDR2 is YYEEEE. Germline trimming cut 4 bases from V and 1 base from J; bases unmatched to any gene: 8. The CDR3 has 15 residues. The DNA for the CDR3 is TGTGCCAGCAGCACCTTAGCGGGTCCTTCCTACGAGCAGTACTTC. Its translation: CASSTLAGPSYEQYF.